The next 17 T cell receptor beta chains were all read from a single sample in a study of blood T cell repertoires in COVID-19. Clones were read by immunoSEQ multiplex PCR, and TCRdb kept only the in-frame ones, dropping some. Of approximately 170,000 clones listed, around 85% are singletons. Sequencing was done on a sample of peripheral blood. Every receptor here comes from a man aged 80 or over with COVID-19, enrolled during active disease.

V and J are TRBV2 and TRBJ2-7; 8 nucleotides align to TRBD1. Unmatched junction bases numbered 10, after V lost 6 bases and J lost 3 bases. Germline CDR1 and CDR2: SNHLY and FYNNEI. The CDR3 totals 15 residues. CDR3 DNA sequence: TGTGCCAGCAGCGCCGACAGGGGATCGGGCTACGAGCAGTACTTC. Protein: CASSADRGSGYEQYF.

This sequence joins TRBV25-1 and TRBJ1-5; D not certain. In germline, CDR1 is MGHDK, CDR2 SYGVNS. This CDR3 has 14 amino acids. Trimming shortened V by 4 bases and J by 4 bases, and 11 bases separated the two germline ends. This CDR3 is CASSGLGGNQPQHF. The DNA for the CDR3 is TGTGCCAGCAGTGGGCTGGGAGGTAATCAGCCCCAGCATTTT. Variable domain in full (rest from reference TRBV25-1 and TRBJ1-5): EADIYQTPRYLVIGTGKKITLECSQTMGHDKMYWYQQDPGMELHLIHYSYGVNSTEKGDLSSESTVSRIRTEHFPLTLESARPSHTSQYLCASSGLGGNQPQHFGDGTRLSIL.

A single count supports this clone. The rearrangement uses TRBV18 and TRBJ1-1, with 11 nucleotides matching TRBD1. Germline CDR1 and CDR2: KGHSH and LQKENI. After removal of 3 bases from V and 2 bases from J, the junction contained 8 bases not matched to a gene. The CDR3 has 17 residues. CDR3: CASSPRGQGGANTEAFF. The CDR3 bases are TGTGCCAGCTCACCCAGGGGACAGGGGGGGGCAAACACTGAAGCTTTCTTT.

CDR3 nucleotide sequence: TGTGCCAGCAGCCTACATCAGGGGGAAAAACTGTTTTTT. Protein: CASSLHQGEKLFF. The chain carries TRBV12-3 or TRBV12-4 and TRBJ1-4, with a weak D call TRBD1 (6 bases). The CDR3 is 13 amino acids. V lost 6 bases to trimming and J lost 8 bases, with 13 bases between them.

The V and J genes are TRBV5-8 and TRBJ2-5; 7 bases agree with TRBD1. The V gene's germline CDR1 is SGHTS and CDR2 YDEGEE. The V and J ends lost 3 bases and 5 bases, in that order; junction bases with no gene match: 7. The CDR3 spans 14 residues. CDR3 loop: CASSSRQGEETQYF. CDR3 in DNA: TGTGCCAGCAGCTCCAGACAGGGTGAGGAGACCCAGTACTTC.

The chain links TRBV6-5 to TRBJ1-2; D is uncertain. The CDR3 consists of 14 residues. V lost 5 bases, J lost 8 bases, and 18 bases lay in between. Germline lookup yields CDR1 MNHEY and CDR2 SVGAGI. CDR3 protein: CASSIQSGEDGYTF. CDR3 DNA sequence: TGTGCCAGCAGTATCCAAAGCGGGGAAGACGGCTACACCTTC.

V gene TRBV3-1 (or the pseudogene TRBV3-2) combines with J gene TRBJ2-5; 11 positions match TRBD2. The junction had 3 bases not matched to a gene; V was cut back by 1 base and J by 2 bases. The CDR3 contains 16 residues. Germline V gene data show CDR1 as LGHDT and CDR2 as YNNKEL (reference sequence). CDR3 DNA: TGTGCCAGCAGCCAAGGGGTAGCGGGGGGGCAAGAGACCCAGTACTTC. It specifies CASSQGVAGGQETQYF.

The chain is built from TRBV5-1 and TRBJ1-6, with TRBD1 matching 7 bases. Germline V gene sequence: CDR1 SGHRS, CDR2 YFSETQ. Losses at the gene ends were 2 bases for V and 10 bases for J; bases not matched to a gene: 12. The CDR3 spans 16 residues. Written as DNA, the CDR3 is TGCGCCAGCAGCTTTGGGACAGCTCAACGGGAATCACCCCTCCACTTT. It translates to CASSFGTAQRESPLHF.

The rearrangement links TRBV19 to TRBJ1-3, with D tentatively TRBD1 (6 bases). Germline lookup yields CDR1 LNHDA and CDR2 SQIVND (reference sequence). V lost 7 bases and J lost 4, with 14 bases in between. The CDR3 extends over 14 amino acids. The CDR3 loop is CASKVGDIGNTIYF. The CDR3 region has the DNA TGTGCCAGTAAAGTAGGGGACATCGGAAACACCATATATTTT.

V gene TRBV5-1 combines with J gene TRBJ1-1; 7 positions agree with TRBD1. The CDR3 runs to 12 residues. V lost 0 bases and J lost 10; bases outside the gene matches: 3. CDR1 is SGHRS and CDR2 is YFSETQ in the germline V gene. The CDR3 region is CASSLVGDRAFF. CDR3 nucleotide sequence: TGCGCCAGCAGCTTGGTAGGGGACAGAGCTTTCTTT.

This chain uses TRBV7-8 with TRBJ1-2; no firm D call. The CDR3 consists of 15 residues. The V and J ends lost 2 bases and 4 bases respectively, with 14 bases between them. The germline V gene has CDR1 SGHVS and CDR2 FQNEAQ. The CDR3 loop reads CASSLNSRNPYGYTF. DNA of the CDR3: TGTGCCAGCAGCTTAAACAGCCGCAACCCCTATGGCTACACCTTC.

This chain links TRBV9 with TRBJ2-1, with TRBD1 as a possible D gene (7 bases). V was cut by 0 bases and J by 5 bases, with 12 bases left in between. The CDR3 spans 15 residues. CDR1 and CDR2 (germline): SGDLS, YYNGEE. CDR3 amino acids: CASSVGQGGHNEQFF. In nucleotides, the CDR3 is TGTGCCAGCAGCGTAGGCCAGGGGGGTCACAATGAGCAGTTCTTC.

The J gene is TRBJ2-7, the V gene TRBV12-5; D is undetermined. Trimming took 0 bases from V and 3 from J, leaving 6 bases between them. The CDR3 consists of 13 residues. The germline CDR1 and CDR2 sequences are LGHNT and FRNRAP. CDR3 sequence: CASGLVYSYEQYF. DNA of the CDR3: TGTGCTAGTGGTTTGGTGTACAGCTACGAGCAGTACTTC.

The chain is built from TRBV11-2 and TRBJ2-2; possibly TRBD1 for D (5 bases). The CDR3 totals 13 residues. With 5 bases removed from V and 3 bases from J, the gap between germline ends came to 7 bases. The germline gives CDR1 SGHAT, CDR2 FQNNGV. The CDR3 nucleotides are TGTGCCAGCAGCAGGGGTCACACCGGGGAGCTGTTTTTT. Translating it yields CASSRGHTGELFF. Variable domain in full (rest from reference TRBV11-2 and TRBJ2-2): EAGVAQSPRYKIIEKRQSVAFWCNPISGHATLYWYQQILGQGPKLLIQFQNNGVVDDSQLPKDRFSAERLKGVDSTLKIQPAKLEDSAVYLCASSRGHTGELFFGEGSRLTVL.

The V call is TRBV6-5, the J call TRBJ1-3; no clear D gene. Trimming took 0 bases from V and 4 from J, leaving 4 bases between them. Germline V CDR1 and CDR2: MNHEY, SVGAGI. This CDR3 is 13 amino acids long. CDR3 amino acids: CASSYSRGNTIYF. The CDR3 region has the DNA TGTGCCAGCAGTTACTCGCGGGGAAACACCATATATTTT.

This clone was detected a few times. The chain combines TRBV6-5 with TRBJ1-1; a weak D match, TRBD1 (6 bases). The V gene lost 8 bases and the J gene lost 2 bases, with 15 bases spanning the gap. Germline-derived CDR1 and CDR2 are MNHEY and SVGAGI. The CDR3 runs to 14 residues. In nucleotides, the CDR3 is TGTGCCAGCGGCCGCTCAGGGGCTAACACTGAAGCTTTCTTT. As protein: CASGRSGANTEAFF.

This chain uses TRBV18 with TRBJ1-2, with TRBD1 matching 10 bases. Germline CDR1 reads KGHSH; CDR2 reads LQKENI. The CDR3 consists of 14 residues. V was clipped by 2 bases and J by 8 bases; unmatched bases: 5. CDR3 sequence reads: CASSPKGTGAGYTF. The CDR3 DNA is TGTGCCAGCTCACCAAAAGGGACAGGGGCAGGCTACACCTTC. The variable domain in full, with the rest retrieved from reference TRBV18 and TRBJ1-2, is NAGVMQNPRHLVRRRGQEARLRCSPMKGHSHVYWYRQLPEEGLKFMVYLQKENIIDESGMPKERFSAEFPKEGPSILRIQQVVRGDSAAYFCASSPKGTGAGYTFGSGTRLTVV.